What follows are 25 T cell receptor beta chains derived from one specimen sequenced in a study of vaccination effects on CD4 cells after COVID-19. These receptors lack a known antigen. The method was immunoSEQ multiplex PCR; TCRdb's version includes in-frame clones alone and lacks a portion of them. The sample carries nearly 50,000 clones, over 60% recorded once. Investigators separated out CD4+ T cells once 10 days of culture had passed. This person's SARS-CoV-2 infection, confirmed by PCR, occurred between March and December 2020. Vaccine administered to participants consisted of two doses of either BNT162b2 or mRNA-1273. Sequencing was performed on CD4+ T cells from PBMCs cultured without peptide, taken after COVID-19 vaccination. These receptors were collected from a human donor who had a prior SARS-CoV-2 infection.

The rearrangement uses TRBV7-6 and TRBJ2-3; 7 nucleotides line up with TRBD2. Germline lookup yields CDR1 SGHVS and CDR2 FNYEAQ. J gave up 6 bases and V 1 base, and 10 bases lay outside the gene matches. CDR3 length: 16 amino acids. CDR3 region: CASSLGAAGVSDTQYF. DNA for the CDR3: TGTGCCAGCAGCTTAGGGGCTGCGGGAGTATCGGATACGCAGTATTTT. The full variable domain, rest sourced from reference TRBV7-6 and TRBJ2-3, is GAGVSQSPRYKVTKRGQDVALRCDPISGHVSLYWYRQALGQGPEFLTYFNYEAQQDKSGLPNDRFSAERPEGSISTLTIQRTEQRDSAMYRCASSLGAAGVSDTQYFGPGTRLTVL.

V and J are TRBV5-1 and TRBJ2-7; D is unresolved. Germline V CDR1 and CDR2: SGHRS, YFSETQ. The germline V and J ends were trimmed by 1 base and 5 bases, with 4 bases remaining between them. The CDR3 consists of 11 residues. The DNA for the CDR3 is TGCGCCAGCAGCTTGTTTAACGAGCAGTACTTC. This encodes CASSLFNEQYF.

This rearrangement joins TRBV25-1 to TRBJ1-1; D is undetermined. This CDR3 contains 14 residues. Germline V gene data show CDR1 as MGHDK and CDR2 as SYGVNS. The germline V and J ends were trimmed by 0 bases and 3 bases, with 8 bases remaining between them. The CDR3 spells CASSEYSEYTEAFF. CDR3 DNA: TGTGCCAGCAGTGAATATTCGGAGTACACTGAAGCTTTCTTT.

This chain joins TRBV30 and TRBJ2-3; 13 nucleotides match TRBD2. This CDR3 spans 15 amino acids. Germline loops: CDR1 GTSNPN, CDR2 SVGIG (reference sequence). V lost 3 bases, J lost 4 bases, and 4 bases stayed unmatched. The CDR3 spells CAWSDGLAGADTQYF. Written as DNA, the CDR3 is TGTGCCTGGAGCGACGGACTAGCGGGAGCAGATACGCAGTATTTT.

This clone was recorded once. This sequence joins TRBV15 and TRBJ2-7; D is perhaps TRBD2 (6 bases). Trimming left V 5 bases short and J 0 bases short, with 11 bases between. The CDR3 has 14 residues. Germline V CDR1 and CDR2: LNHNV, YYDKDF (reference sequence). The CDR3 reads CATSWGLSSYEQYF. As DNA, the CDR3 is TGTGCCACCAGCTGGGGACTGAGCTCCTACGAGCAGTACTTC.

In its sample, this clone was seen once. The rearrangement joins TRBV30 to TRBJ1-3; TRBD1 agrees at 9 bases. The CDR3 covers 14 residues. CDR1 is GTSNPN, CDR2 SVGIG, per germline (reference sequence). Trimming at V came to 3 bases and at J to 3 bases, leaving 3 bases not matched to a gene. This chain's CDR3 is CAWRQGASGNTIYF. In DNA form, the CDR3 reads TGTGCCTGGAGACAGGGGGCGAGTGGAAACACCATATATTTT. Combining the CDR3 with reference TRBV30 and TRBJ1-3 gives the whole variable domain SQTIHQWPATLVQPVGSPLSLECTVEGTSNPNLYWYRQAAGRGLQLLFYSVGIGQISSEVPQNLSASRPQDRQFILSSKKLLLSDSGFYLCAWRQGASGNTIYFGEGSWLTVV.

This clone was seen more than once but under ten times. This chain links TRBV7-3 with TRBJ2-3; TRBD2 agrees at 7 bases. The germline gives CDR1 SGHTA, CDR2 FQGTGA. The ends lost 1 base at V and 2 bases at J; junction bases unmatched: 6. The CDR3 runs to 16 residues. This CDR3 reads CASSLNGGGATDTQYF. The CDR3 region has the DNA TGTGCCAGCAGCTTAAATGGGGGAGGGGCCACAGATACGCAGTATTTT.

CDR3 sequence (DNA): TGTGCCAGCAGACACCGTCTAGCGGGAGCGTACAATGAGCAGTTCTTC. The encoded protein is CASRHRLAGAYNEQFF. The chain carries TRBV11-1 and TRBJ2-1; 10 positions match TRBD2. From germline, CDR1 is SGHAT and CDR2 FQDESV (reference sequence). The CDR3 runs 16 residues. The junction had 9 bases not matched to a gene; V was cut back by 6 bases and J by 4 bases.

The J gene is TRBJ2-5, the V gene TRBV29-1; 10 bases are a match to TRBD2. This CDR3 has 13 amino acids. With V trimmed by 7 bases and J by 3 bases, 5 bases remained unmatched. Germline V gives CDR1 SQVTM, CDR2 ANQGSEA. CDR3: CSATSGGEETQYF. The CDR3 coding sequence is TGCAGCGCCACCAGCGGGGGGGAAGAGACCCAGTACTTC.

This clone was recorded once. The genes are TRBV6-5 and TRBJ2-3, with 9 nucleotides matching TRBD2. V lost 3 bases, J lost 4 bases, and 8 bases stayed unmatched. This CDR3 has 16 amino acids. Germline assignment: CDR1 MNHEY and CDR2 SVGAGI. CDR3 DNA sequence: TGTGCCAGCAGTTATCACATAGCGGGGGTGGCAGATACGCAGTATTTT. Encoded protein: CASSYHIAGVADTQYF.

The rearrangement joins TRBV12-5 to TRBJ2-1; D ambiguous. Germline V gives CDR1 LGHNT, CDR2 FRNRAP. The V gene lost 1 base and the J gene lost 0 bases, with 7 bases spanning the gap. The CDR3 runs 15 residues. CDR3 sequence: CASGLGQNSYNEQFF. In nucleotides, the CDR3 is TGTGCTAGTGGTTTGGGGCAAAACTCCTACAATGAGCAGTTCTTC.

V usage is TRBV2 and J usage is TRBJ2-7; 10 bases are shared with TRBD1. The CDR3 has 16 residues. Germline V gives CDR1 SNHLY, CDR2 FYNNEI. Losses at the gene ends were 6 bases for V and 5 bases for J; bases not matched to a gene: 13. CDR3 in DNA: TGTGCCAGCAGAGGACAATTGGGGGACAGGGGAAACGAGCAGTACTTC. It encodes CASRGQLGDRGNEQYF.

This rearrangement joins TRBV11-2 to TRBJ2-7; either TRBD1 or TRBD2 may supply D (5 bases each). The CDR3 extends over 15 amino acids. V was cut by 0 bases and J by 4 bases, with 13 bases left in between. Germline V gives CDR1 SGHAT, CDR2 FQNNGV. Here the CDR3 reads CASSLDLGEWYEQYF. The CDR3 DNA reads TGTGCCAGCAGCTTAGATTTGGGGGAATGGTACGAGCAGTACTTC.

The J gene is TRBJ2-3, the V gene TRBV5-6, with no clear D. This CDR3 region has 13 residues. Per the germline V gene, CDR1 is SGHDT and CDR2 is YYEEEE. V lost 4 bases, J lost 5 bases, and 11 bases lay in between. The CDR3 reads CASSPAAGDTQYF. DNA for the CDR3: TGTGCCAGCAGCCCTGCGGCTGGAGATACGCAGTATTTT.

The chain is built from TRBV6-1 and TRBJ2-3; TRBD1 matches 11 bases. The V segment lost 3 bases and the J segment 7 bases; nucleotides outside the gene matches: 3. The CDR3 runs 14 residues. CDR1 and CDR2 (germline): MNHNS, SASEGT. CDR3 DNA sequence: TGTGCCAGCAGTGAGGACAGGGGGCGGAATACGCAGTATTTT. Its translation is CASSEDRGRNTQYF.

The V call is TRBV5-4, the J call TRBJ1-1; perhaps TRBD1 as D (5 bases). V lost 3 bases, J lost 7 bases, and 10 bases lay in between. In germline, CDR1 is SGHNT, CDR2 YYREEE (reference sequence). The CDR3 is 12 amino acids. The CDR3 sequence: CASSWDSIEAFF. The CDR3 DNA follows: TGTGCCAGCAGCTGGGACTCGATTGAAGCTTTCTTT.

This clone was recorded a few times. This chain joins TRBV7-9 and TRBJ2-1; D tentatively fits TRBD1 or TRBD2 (5 bases each). The germline CDR1 and CDR2 sequences are SEHNR and FQNEAQ (reference sequence). The V end lost 5 bases, the J end lost 7 bases, and 9 bases lay between the germline ends. This CDR3 spans 12 amino acids. This CDR3 reads CASSRDQNEQFF. In DNA form, the CDR3 reads TGTGCCAGCAGCCGGGACCAGAATGAGCAGTTCTTC. The full variable domain, rest sourced from reference TRBV7-9 and TRBJ2-1, is DTGVSQNPRHKITKRGQNVTFRCDPISEHNRLYWYRQTLGQGPEFLTYFQNEAQLEKSRLLSDRFSAERPKGSFSTLEIQRTEQGDSAMYLCASSRDQNEQFFGPGTRLTVL.

This clone was seen a few times. V usage is TRBV3-1 (or the pseudogene TRBV3-2) and J usage is TRBJ1-6; weak D call: TRBD1 (5 bases). Per the germline V gene, CDR1 is LGHDT and CDR2 is YNNKEL (reference sequence). The CDR3 spans 15 residues. Trimming removed 4 bases from V and 10 bases from J, with 17 bases in between. This CDR3 reads CASSPRLGVGSPLHF. The DNA of the CDR3 is TGTGCCAGCAGCCCGCGCTTGGGGGTCGGGTCACCCCTCCACTTT.

The V call is TRBV6-2 or TRBV6-3, the J call TRBJ2-5; D gene unclear. Germline assignment: CDR1 MNHEY and CDR2 SVGEGT. Trimming removed 5 bases at V and 5 bases at J, with 12 bases between. There are 13 residues in the CDR3. The DNA for the CDR3 is TGTGCCAGCAGTCGCCGGCTGGGGGAGACCCAGTACTTC. This sequence encodes CASSRRLGETQYF.

The chain employs TRBV2 and TRBJ1-4; D remains unclear. CDR3 length: 13 amino acids. V lost 7 bases, J lost 7 bases, and 13 bases lay in between. The germline V gene has CDR1 SNHLY and CDR2 FYNNEI. The CDR3 spells CASIEGVGEKLFF. In nucleotides, the CDR3 is TGTGCCAGCATCGAGGGAGTGGGTGAAAAACTGTTTTTT.

The chain employs TRBV6-5 and TRBJ1-5, with no clear D. In germline, CDR1 is MNHEY, CDR2 SVGAGI. CDR3 length: 15 residues. V gave up 0 bases and J gave up 9 bases, with 15 bases separating them. Here the CDR3 reads CASSYSFSSIGPQHF. DNA for the CDR3: TGTGCCAGCAGTTACTCGTTTTCGTCTATTGGGCCCCAGCATTTT.

The CDR3 DNA reads TGTGCCAGCAGCGTACGGCAGCTTTCTGAGACCCAGTACTTC. Translation: CASSVRQLSETQYF. The rearrangement links TRBV9 to TRBJ2-5, with D unclear. V was shortened by 1 base and J by 5 bases, with 12 bases between the two germline ends. This CDR3 has 14 residues. Germline lookup yields CDR1 SGDLS and CDR2 YYNGEE.

V is TRBV3-1 (or the pseudogene TRBV3-2) and J is TRBJ2-7, with D uncertain. The CDR3 sequence is 12 residues long. V lost 0 bases to trimming and J lost 6 bases, with 6 bases between them. Germline CDR1 LGHDT, CDR2 YNNKEL (reference sequence). CDR3 nucleotides: TGTGCCAGCAGCCAAGATTCTCGCGAGCAGTACTTC. Its translation is CASSQDSREQYF.

The chain joins TRBV5-6 to TRBJ2-1; D may be TRBD1 or TRBD2 (5 bases each). V gave up 4 bases and J gave up 4 bases, with 21 bases separating them. This CDR3 spans 17 amino acids. The germline V gene encodes CDR1 SGHDT and CDR2 YYEEEE. The CDR3 loop is CASSLEGPHSRYNEQFF. CDR3 nucleotides: TGTGCCAGCAGCCTAGAGGGACCCCATTCTCGGTACAATGAGCAGTTCTTC. Drawing the rest from reference TRBV5-6 and TRBJ2-1, the complete variable domain is DAGVTQSPTHLIKTRGQQVTLRCSPKSGHDTVSWYQQALGQGPQFIFQYYEEEERQRGNFPDRFSGHQFPNYSSELNVNALLLGDSALYLCASSLEGPHSRYNEQFFGPGTRLTVL.

Written as DNA, the CDR3 is TGTGCCAGCAGCGACCGACAGGGGTTGTACGAGCAGTACTTC. Translation: CASSDRQGLYEQYF. The chain combines TRBV7-2 with TRBJ2-7, with 8 positions matching TRBD1. The CDR3 has 14 residues. Germline-derived CDR1 and CDR2 are SGHTA and FQGNSA. After removal of 5 bases from V and 4 bases from J, the junction contained 7 bases not matched to a gene.